Reported below is one T cell receptor beta chain. Its antigen is still unknown. Sequencing used immunoSEQ v3. Each library reached roughly 2 million read pairs, or roughly 5-6.5 million at deep level. Clones were sequenced by immunoSEQ multiplex PCR, and TCRdb holds only the in-frame ones, with some missing. This table has about 47,000 clones, approximately 86% appearing once. The data stem from a study of TIL therapy for anti-PD-1-resistant metastatic lung cancer. The time point: pre-treatment sample, taken before nivolumab and TIL therapy. Patients were adults with stage 4 NSCLC. General study findings and limits: Patients were highly selected, enriched for treatment-naive, never-smoker and oncogene-addicted cases. The baseline peripheral repertoire was partially replaced by infused TIL clonotypes that later decayed.

V dropped 3 bases and J dropped 2 bases, with 12 bases sitting between them. Germline CDR1 reads KGHDR; CDR2 reads SFDVKD. The CDR3 covers 15 residues. The origin of this receptor is a person aged 25-80 years with non-small cell lung cancer. The genes are TRBV24-1 and TRBJ2-5; a weak D match, TRBD2 (7 bases). Sequences were derived from blood, sampled at baseline. The CDR3 reads CATSDHGGPQETQYF. For the CDR3, the DNA is TGTGCCACCAGTGATCACGGGGGGCCACAAGAGACCCAGTACTTC.